The sequence of this T cell receptor beta chain was determined in a study of cytomegalovirus exposure and HLA in healthy donors. The wider study: Most donors, roughly 82% of a few hundred genotyped, fell in the Caucasian-associated ancestry cluster.

This CDR3 comprises 15 residues. Germline V CDR1 and CDR2: SEHNR, FQNEAQ (reference sequence). V lost 3 bases and J lost 5, with 11 bases in between. The PCR contained 60 Vbeta and 13 Jbeta primers. Libraries were prepared by immunoSEQ multiplex PCR; TCRdb keeps only in-frame clonotypes and omits some of them. Counted here are more than 95,000 clones, 74% occurring once; the ten biggest clones make up over 3.5%. Sample: PBMCs. The V and J genes are TRBV7-9 and TRBJ1-6; tentative D call: TRBD1 (6 bases). The sequence was obtained from a woman aged 45-65 years in good health and CMV-seropositive. The CDR3 sequence: CASSLVRGDNSPLHF. As DNA, the CDR3 is TGTGCCAGCAGCTTGGTCAGGGGAGATAATTCACCCCTCCACTTT.